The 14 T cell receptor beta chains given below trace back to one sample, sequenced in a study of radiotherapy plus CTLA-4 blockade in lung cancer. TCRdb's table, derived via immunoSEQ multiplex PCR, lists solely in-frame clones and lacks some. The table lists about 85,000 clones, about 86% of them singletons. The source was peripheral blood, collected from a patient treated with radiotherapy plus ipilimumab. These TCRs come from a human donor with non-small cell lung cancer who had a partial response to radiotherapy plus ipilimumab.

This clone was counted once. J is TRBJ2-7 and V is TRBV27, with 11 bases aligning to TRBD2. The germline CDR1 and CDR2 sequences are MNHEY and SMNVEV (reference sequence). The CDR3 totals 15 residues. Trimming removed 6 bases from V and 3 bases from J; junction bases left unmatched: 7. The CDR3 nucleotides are TGTGCCAGCAGGGATCTAGCGGGAGGAATCTACGAGCAGTACTTC. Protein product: CASRDLAGGIYEQYF.

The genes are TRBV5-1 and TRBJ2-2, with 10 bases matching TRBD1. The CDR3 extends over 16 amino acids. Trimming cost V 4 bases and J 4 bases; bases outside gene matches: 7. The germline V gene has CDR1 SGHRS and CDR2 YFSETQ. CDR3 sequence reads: CASSVSGTGVTGELFF. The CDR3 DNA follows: TGCGCCAGCAGCGTCTCCGGGACAGGGGTCACCGGGGAGCTGTTTTTT.

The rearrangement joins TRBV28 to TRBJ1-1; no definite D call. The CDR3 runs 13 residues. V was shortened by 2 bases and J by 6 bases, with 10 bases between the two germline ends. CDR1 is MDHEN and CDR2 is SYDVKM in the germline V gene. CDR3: CASSLINSSEAFF. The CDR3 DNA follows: TGTGCCAGCAGTTTAATAAACAGTTCTGAAGCTTTCTTT.

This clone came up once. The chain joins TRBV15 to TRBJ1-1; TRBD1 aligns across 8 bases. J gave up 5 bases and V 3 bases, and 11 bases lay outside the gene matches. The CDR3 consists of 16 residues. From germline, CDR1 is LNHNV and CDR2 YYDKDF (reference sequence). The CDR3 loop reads CATSSTGTGVLTEAFF. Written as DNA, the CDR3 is TGTGCCACCAGCAGTACCGGGACAGGAGTTTTGACTGAAGCTTTCTTT.

The CDR3 here is CASSLGTGEFDEKLFF. CDR3 bases: TGTGCCAGCAGCTTGGGGACAGGGGAGTTTGATGAAAAACTGTTTTTT. The V call is TRBV7-2, the J call TRBJ1-4; 10 bases agree with TRBD1. The CDR3 extends over 16 amino acids. V was clipped by 3 bases and J by 6 bases; unmatched bases: 7. In germline, CDR1 is SGHTA, CDR2 FQGNSA.

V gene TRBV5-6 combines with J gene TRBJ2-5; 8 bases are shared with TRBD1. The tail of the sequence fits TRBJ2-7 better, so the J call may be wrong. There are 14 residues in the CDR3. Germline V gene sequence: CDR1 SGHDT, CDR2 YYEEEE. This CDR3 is CASSPRTGNYEQYF. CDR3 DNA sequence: TGTGCCAGCAGCCCCCGGACAGGGAACTACGAGCAGTACTTC.

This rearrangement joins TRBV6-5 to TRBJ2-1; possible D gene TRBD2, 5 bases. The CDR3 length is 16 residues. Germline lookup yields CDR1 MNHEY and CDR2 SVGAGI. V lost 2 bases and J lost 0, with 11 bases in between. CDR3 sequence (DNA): TGTGCCAGCAGTTACGAAGCGGAGAGCTCCTACAATGAGCAGTTCTTC. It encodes CASSYEAESSYNEQFF.

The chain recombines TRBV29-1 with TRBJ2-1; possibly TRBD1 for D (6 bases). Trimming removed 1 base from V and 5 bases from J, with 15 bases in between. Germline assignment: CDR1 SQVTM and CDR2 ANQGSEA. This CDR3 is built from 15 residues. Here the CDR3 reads CSVEGTEKGNNEQFF. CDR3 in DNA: TGCAGCGTTGAAGGGACAGAAAAAGGCAACAATGAGCAGTTCTTC.

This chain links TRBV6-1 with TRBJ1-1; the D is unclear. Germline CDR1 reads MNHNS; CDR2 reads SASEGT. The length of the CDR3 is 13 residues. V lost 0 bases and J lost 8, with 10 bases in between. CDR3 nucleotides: TGTGCCAGCAGTGAAGCGGGGAGGATCGAAGCTTTCTTT. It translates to CASSEAGRIEAFF.

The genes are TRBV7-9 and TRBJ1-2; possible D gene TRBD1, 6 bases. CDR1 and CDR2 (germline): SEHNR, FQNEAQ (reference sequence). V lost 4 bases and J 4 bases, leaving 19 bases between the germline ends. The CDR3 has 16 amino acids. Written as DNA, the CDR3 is TGTGCCAGCAGCTCTCAAACAGGGAAGTTTGGCTATGGCTACACCTTC. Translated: CASSSQTGKFGYGYTF.

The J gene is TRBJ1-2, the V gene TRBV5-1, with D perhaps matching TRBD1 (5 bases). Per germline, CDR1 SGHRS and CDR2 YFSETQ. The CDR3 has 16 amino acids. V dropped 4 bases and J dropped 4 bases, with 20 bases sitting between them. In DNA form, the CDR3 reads TGCGCCAGCAGCCCCCAAGCGAGGGGCGGGAGCTATGGCTACACCTTC. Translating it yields CASSPQARGGSYGYTF.

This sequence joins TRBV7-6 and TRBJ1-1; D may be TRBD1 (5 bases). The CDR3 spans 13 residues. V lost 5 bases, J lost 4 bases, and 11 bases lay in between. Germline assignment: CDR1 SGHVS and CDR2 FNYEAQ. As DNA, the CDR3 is TGTGCCAGCAGCCCGAGGGGAGGCACTGAAGCTTTCTTT. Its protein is CASSPRGGTEAFF.

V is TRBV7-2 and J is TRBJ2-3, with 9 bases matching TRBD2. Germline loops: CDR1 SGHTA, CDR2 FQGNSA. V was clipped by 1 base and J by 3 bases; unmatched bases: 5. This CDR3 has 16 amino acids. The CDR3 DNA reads TGTGCCAGCAGCTTAGATCGGAGCGGGAGGACAGATACGCAGTATTTT. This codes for CASSLDRSGRTDTQYF.

CDR3 DNA: TGTGCCACCAGCAGAGATGCGCAGGGGGCGGCGGAGCTGTTTTTT. Translation gives CATSRDAQGAAELFF. V gene TRBV15 combines with J gene TRBJ2-2; the match to TRBD1 covers 8 bases. This CDR3 region has 15 residues. Germline V gene lookup returns CDR1 LNHNV and CDR2 YYDKDF (reference sequence). The V gene end was trimmed by 0 bases and the J gene end by 10 bases; junction bases not matched to a gene: 7.